The rows below give T cell receptor beta chains drawn from one sample of a study of cytomegalovirus exposure and HLA in healthy donors. Only in-frame clones appear in the TCRdb table, and some are missing; sequencing was by immunoSEQ multiplex PCR. The sample shows 150,000 to 200,000 clones, around 76% of them seen only once. Material: PBMCs. The receptors here all came from a woman aged 40 to 49 in good health and CMV-seronegative. Each CDR3 is given without its conserved first and last residue.

V gene: TRBV19
J gene: TRBJ2-3
CDR3 protein: ASQLRHTQY

V gene: TRBV27
J gene: TRBJ1-1
CDR3 protein: ASSPRPGVAF

V gene: TRBV11-1
J gene: TRBJ2-3
CDR3 protein: ASSLRQGGADTQY

V gene: TRBV19
J gene: TRBJ2-5
CDR3 protein: ASSISVSGTQETQY

V gene: TRBV5-4
J gene: TRBJ2-1
CDR3 protein: ASSPAKGQGTYNEQF

V gene: TRBV5-1
J gene: TRBJ2-1
CDR3 protein: ASSSERLKYNEQF

V gene: TRBV10-2
J gene: TRBJ2-1
CDR3 protein: ASSESPGTSVYNEQF

V gene: TRBV19
J gene: TRBJ1-2
CDR3 protein: ASRWKGRANYGYT

V gene: TRBV30
J gene: TRBJ1-2
CDR3 protein: AWSVLGGYT

V gene: TRBV2
J gene: TRBJ2-3
CDR3 protein: ASRVDRVVADTQY

V gene: TRBV6-5
J gene: TRBJ1-2
CDR3 protein: ASSQTPGGAYGYT

V gene: TRBV7-2
J gene: TRBJ2-5
CDR3 protein: ASSPRASGRTETQY

V gene: TRBV2
J gene: TRBJ1-6
CDR3 protein: ASRAQGFKSPLH

V gene: TRBV6-5
J gene: TRBJ1-4
CDR3 protein: ASSDSQAVEKLF

V gene: TRBV7-9
J gene: TRBJ1-5
CDR3 protein: ASSKGGGNQPQH

V gene: TRBV11-2
J gene: TRBJ2-2
CDR3 protein: ASSTEGLITGELF

V gene: TRBV19
J gene: TRBJ2-3
CDR3 protein: ASSATGVLLDTQY

V gene: TRBV28
J gene: TRBJ1-2
CDR3 protein: ASSLPNRGLYGYT

V gene: TRBV11-3
J gene: TRBJ2-1
CDR3 protein: ASSLGLAAINEQF

V gene: TRBV14
J gene: TRBJ2-7
CDR3 protein: ASSREQWSYEQY

V gene: TRBV2
J gene: TRBJ2-7
CDR3 protein: ASVGDRVWEQY

V gene: TRBV10-3
J gene: TRBJ2-1
CDR3 protein: AISPPAGDEQF

V gene: TRBV6-5
J gene: TRBJ2-1
CDR3 protein: ASSYSSGLAPQEQF

V gene: TRBV4-2
J gene: TRBJ2-5
CDR3 protein: ASSQMGGRDQETQY

V gene: TRBV9
J gene: TRBJ2-3
CDR3 protein: ASSSSGMGTDTQY